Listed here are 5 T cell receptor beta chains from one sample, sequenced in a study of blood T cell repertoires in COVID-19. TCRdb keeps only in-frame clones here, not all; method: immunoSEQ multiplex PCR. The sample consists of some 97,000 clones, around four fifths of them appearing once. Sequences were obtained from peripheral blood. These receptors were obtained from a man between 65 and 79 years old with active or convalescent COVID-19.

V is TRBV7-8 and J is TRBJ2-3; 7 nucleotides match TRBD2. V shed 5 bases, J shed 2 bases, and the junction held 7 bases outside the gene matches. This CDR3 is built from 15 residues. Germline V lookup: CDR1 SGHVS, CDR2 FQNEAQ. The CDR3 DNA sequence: TGTGCCAGCAGCCGAATGAGCGGGAACACAGATACGCAGTATTTT. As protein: CASSRMSGNTDTQYF.

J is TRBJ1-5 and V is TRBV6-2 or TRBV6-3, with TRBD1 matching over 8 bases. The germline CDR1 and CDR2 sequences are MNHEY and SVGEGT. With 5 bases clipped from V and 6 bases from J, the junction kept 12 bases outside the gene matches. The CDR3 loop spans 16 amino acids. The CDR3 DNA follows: TGTGCCAGCAGTGCCCGCAGGGGGCGCTTTGTTCAGCCCCAGCATTTT. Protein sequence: CASSARRGRFVQPQHF.

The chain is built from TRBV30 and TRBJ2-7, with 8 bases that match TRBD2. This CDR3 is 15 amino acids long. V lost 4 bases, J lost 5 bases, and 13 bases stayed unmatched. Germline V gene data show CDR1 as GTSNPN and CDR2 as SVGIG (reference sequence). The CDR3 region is CAWITPGLGGNEQYF. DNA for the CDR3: TGTGCCTGGATAACCCCGGGACTAGGAGGGAACGAGCAGTACTTC.

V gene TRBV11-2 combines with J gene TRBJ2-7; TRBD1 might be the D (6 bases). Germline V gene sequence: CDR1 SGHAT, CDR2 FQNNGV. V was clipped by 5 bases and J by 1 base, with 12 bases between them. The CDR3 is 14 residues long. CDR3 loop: CASSKIQGSYEQYF. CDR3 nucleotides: TGTGCCAGCAGCAAGATACAGGGTTCCTACGAGCAGTACTTC.

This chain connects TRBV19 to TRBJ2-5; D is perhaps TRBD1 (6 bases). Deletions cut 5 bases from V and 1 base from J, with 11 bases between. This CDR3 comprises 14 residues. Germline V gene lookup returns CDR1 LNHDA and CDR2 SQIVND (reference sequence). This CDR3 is CASSPRGRQETQYF. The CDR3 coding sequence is TGTGCCAGTAGTCCCAGGGGCCGCCAAGAGACCCAGTACTTC.